The rows below give T cell receptor beta chains drawn from one sample of a study of T-cell memory formation after mild COVID-19. TCRdb passed the 5' RACE reads through MiXCR, listing each CDR3 protein once. Of about 420,000 distinct CDR3 sequences in the sample, 23% are singletons; the top ten hold 13%. Specimen: PBMCs or a T cell subset sorted from them (not recorded which). All receptors come from an adult woman who had mild COVID-19 (a few samples of this study predate the infection). Cell type and time point are not known. CDR3s include the opening cysteine and the closing phenylalanine or tryptophan. A D gene is named only where the DNA matches it firmly. Only some rows state a clone size, as once, few, many or a class for expanded clones.

once | TRBJ2-3 | - | TRBV11-2 | TGTGCCAGCAGCAGCTTTATGGTTTGGCGGGCGGTTGGAACAGATACGCAGTATTTT | CASSSFMVWRAVGTDTQYF
few | TRBJ2-7 | TRBD1 | TRBV20-1 | TGCAGTGCTAGCCCGGGACAGGGGTACGAGCAGTACTTC | CSASPGQGYEQYF
- | TRBJ2-7 | - | TRBV7-8 | TGTGCCAGCAGCTTAGCGCGGACGGTCCGAGACGAGCAGTACTTC | CASSLARTVRDEQYF
few | TRBJ1-2 | - | TRBV12-2 | TGTGCAAGTCGCGCGGACAGGGCAGGCGCCGATGGCTACACCTTC | CASRADRAGADGYTF
- | TRBJ2-7 | - | TRBV2 | TGTGCCAGCAGTGAATCGAGCTCAGCTCGGCTCGAGCAGTACTTC | CASSESSSARLEQYF
few | TRBJ2-1 | TRBD2 | TRBV20-1 | TGCAGTGCCCGCGCTGGGGGGGGTTCCTACAATGAGCAGTTCTTC | CSARAGGGSYNEQFF
few | TRBJ2-6 | - | TRBV9 | TGTGCCAGCAGCGCCCCTATGGTTCGGCCCCCCTCTGGGGCCAACGTCCTGACTTTC | CASSAPMVRPPSGANVLTF
few | TRBJ1-4 | TRBD1 | TRBV20-1 | TGCAGTGCTACGGGACAGACTAATGAAAAACTGTTTTTT | CSATGQTNEKLFF
few | TRBJ1-1 | - | TRBV7-9 | TGTGCCAGCAGTCCCAACACAGGATCCACTGAAGCTTTCTTT | CASSPNTGSTEAFF
few | TRBJ1-1 | - | TRBV7-9 | TGTGCCAGCAGCCCTCCCGGGGGGTACGGTGAAGCTTTCTTT | CASSPPGGYGEAFF
few | TRBJ2-7 | - | TRBV9 | TGTGCCAGCAGCGCAGGGGGGAGGTACGAGCAGTACTTC | CASSAGGRYEQYF
- | TRBJ2-3 | TRBD2 | TRBV5-1 | TGCGCCAGCAGCGTAGCGGGGGCCAGCACAGATACGCAGTATTTT | CASSVAGASTDTQYF
- | TRBJ1-1 | - | TRBV6-2/TRBV6-3 | TGTGCCAGCAGTTACTGGGGCGACATAGTGAACACTGAAGCTTTCTTT | CASSYWGDIVNTEAFF
few | TRBJ1-2 | TRBD1 | TRBV29-1 | TGCAGCGTTGCCGGGACAGGGAATGAGTATGGCTACACCTTC | CSVAGTGNEYGYTF
many | TRBJ2-3 | TRBD2 | TRBV20-1 | TGCAGTGCTAGTTCAGCGGGGGGCACAGATACGCAGTATTTT | CSASSAGGTDTQYF
- | TRBJ2-7 | TRBD1 | TRBV9 | TGTGCCAGCAGCGTAAAGCCGGGACAGGGGGACGAGCAGTACTTC | CASSVKPGQGDEQYF
few | TRBJ2-5 | - | TRBV12-3/TRBV12-4 | TGTGCCAGCAGCCCTGAGGGGGAGACCCAGTACTTC | CASSPEGETQYF
- | TRBJ1-1 | TRBD1 | TRBV7-8 | TGTGCCAGCAGCTTACAGGGGGATCCTAAGAGGAGGGATGAAGCTTTCTTT | CASSLQGDPKRRDEAFF
few | TRBJ2-1 | TRBD2 | TRBV4-2 | TGTGCCAGCAGCCTTGGGGGGGGAGAACGGCAGTTCTTC | CASSLGGGERQFF
- | TRBJ2-7 | - | TRBV27 | TGTGCCAGCAGAAGGGCCCTTAGCTCCTACGAGCAGTACTTC | CASRRALSSYEQYF
- | TRBJ1-5 | TRBD1 | TRBV12-3/TRBV12-4 | TGTGCCAGCAGTAAGAAGACAGGGTTGGGCAATCAGCCCCAGCATTTT | CASSKKTGLGNQPQHF
- | TRBJ1-5 | TRBD1 | TRBV5-6 | TGTGCCAGCAGCCCACAGGGGGCTTCGCGGCCCCAGCATTTT | CASSPQGASRPQHF
few | TRBJ2-5 | TRBD2 | TRBV29-1 | TGCAGCGTTACAGCGGGAGGGCCGGAGACCCAGTACTTC | CSVTAGGPETQYF
many | TRBJ2-4 | - | TRBV5-5 | TGTGCCAGCAGTCCAGGGGTTGTAGCCAAAAACATTCAGTACTTC | CASSPGVVAKNIQYF
- | TRBJ2-7 | - | TRBV4-3 | TGCGCCAGCAGCCAAGATACGGCAGGGAACGAGCAGTACTTC | CASSQDTAGNEQYF
- | TRBJ2-1 | TRBD2 | TRBV3-1 | TGTGCCAGCAGCCAAGCAGGCGGGGGGGCCTACAATGAGCAGTTCTTC | CASSQAGGGAYNEQFF
- | TRBJ1-3 | - | TRBV24-1 | TGTGCCACCAGTGATCCTGGATCCGGAAACACCATATATTTT | CATSDPGSGNTIYF
few | TRBJ2-1 | TRBD2 | TRBV5-1 | TGCGCCAGCAGCTTACTAGCGGGGGCGTACGATGAGCAGTTCTTC | CASSLLAGAYDEQFF
- | TRBJ1-5 | - | TRBV7-6 | TGTGCCAGCAGCGCCAATCCAGGGGACGGGGATCAGCCCCAGCATTTT | CASSANPGDGDQPQHF
- | TRBJ1-1 | - | TRBV12-3/TRBV12-4 | TGTGCCAGCAGTCCCACTGGACGGTGGAACACTGAAGCTTTCTTT | CASSPTGRWNTEAFF
few | TRBJ1-2 | - | TRBV19 | TGTGCCAGTAGGGGGCTCAACTATGGCTACACCTTC | CASRGLNYGYTF
- | TRBJ2-1 | - | TRBV28 | TGTGCCAGCAGTTTAAGAGGAGGTACGGATGAGCAGTTCTTC | CASSLRGGTDEQFF
many | TRBJ2-5 | TRBD1 | TRBV5-1 | TGCGCCAGCAGCCTTACAGGGGTGGAGACCCAGTACTTC | CASSLTGVETQYF
- | TRBJ2-7 | - | TRBV7-3 | TGTGCCAGCAGCCCGCAGGGTTGGGACGAGCAGTACTTC | CASSPQGWDEQYF
few | TRBJ2-6 | - | TRBV5-1 | TGCGCCAGCAGCTTAACACCCTCTGGGGCCAACGTCCTGACTTTC | CASSLTPSGANVLTF
few | TRBJ1-1 | - | TRBV29-1 | TGCAGCGTTACGAGGGGTCGGCAGCATGAAGCTTTCTTT | CSVTRGRQHEAFF
few | TRBJ2-3 | - | TRBV7-2 | TGTGCCAGCAGCTTTGTGGTAACGGATACGCAGTATTTT | CASSFVVTDTQYF
many | TRBJ1-1 | - | TRBV12-3/TRBV12-4 | TGTGCCAGCAGCTCCGGACTGTTGAACACTGAAGCTTTCTTT | CASSSGLLNTEAFF
- | TRBJ2-7 | TRBD1 | TRBV2 | TGTGCCAGCCTATATGGACAGGGCTACGAGCAGTACTTC | CASLYGQGYEQYF